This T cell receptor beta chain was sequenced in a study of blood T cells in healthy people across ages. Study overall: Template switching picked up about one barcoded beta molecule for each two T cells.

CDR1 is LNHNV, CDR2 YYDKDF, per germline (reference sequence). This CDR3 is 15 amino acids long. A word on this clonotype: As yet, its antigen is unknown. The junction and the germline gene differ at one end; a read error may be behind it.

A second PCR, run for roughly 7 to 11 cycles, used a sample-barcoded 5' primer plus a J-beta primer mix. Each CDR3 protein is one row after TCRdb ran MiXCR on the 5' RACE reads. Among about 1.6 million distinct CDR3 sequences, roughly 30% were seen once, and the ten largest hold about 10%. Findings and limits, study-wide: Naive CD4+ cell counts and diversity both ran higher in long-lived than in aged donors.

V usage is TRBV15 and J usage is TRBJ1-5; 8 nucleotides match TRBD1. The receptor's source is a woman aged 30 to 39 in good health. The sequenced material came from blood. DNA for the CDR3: TGTGCCACCGGCAGAGATTTGGGGACAGGACAGCCCCAGCATTTT. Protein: CATGRDLGTGQPQHF.